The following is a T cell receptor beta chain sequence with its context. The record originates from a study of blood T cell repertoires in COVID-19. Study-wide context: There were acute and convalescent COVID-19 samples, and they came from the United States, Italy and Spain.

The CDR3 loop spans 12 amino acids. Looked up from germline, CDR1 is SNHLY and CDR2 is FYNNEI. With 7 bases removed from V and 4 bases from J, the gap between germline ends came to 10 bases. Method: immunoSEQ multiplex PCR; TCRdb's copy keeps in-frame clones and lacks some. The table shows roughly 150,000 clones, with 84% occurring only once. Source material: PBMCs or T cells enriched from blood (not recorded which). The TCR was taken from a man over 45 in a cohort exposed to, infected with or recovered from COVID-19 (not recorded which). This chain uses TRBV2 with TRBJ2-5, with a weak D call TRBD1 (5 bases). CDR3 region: CASTKQGETQYF. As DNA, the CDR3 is TGTGCCAGCACTAAGCAGGGAGAGACCCAGTACTTC.